A selection of T cell receptor beta chains follows, all from one sample in a study of cytomegalovirus exposure and HLA in healthy donors. Some clones are missing from TCRdb's copy, which holds only in-frame ones; the method was immunoSEQ multiplex PCR. The repertoire consists of 50,000 to 65,000 clones, with approximately 73% occurring once and the leading ten covering about 3.1%. Sequencing used PBMCs. Receptors were obtained from a man between 18 and 29 years old in good health and CMV-seronegative. Each CDR3 is given with its conserved first and last residue. Fields, in order: D gene, V gene, J gene, clone size, CDR3 protein, CDR3 DNA. A D gene is named only where the DNA matches it firmly. Clone sizes are given selectively: once, few, many, or a class where the clone is expanded.

-	TRBV5-1	TRBJ1-1	-	CASSKSGNTEAFF	TGCGCCAGCAGCAAATCAGGGAACACTGAAGCTTTCTTT
-	TRBV4-1	TRBJ1-3	-	CASSDPGQPAGYTIYF	TGCGCCAGCAGCGATCCGGGACAACCTGCTGGGTACACCATATATTTT
-	TRBV29-1	TRBJ2-5	-	CSVGPRIHSGETQYF	TGCAGCGTGGGGCCCCGGATTCATTCCGGGGAGACCCAGTACTTC
TRBD2	TRBV30	TRBJ2-1	few	CAWRISRKTSVLSSYNEQFF	TGTGCCTGGAGAATTTCCCGGAAGACTAGCGTATTAAGCTCCTACAATGAGCAGTTCTTC
-	TRBV6-1	TRBJ1-1	-	CASGWGRADTETFF	TGTGCCAGCGGTTGGGGCAGGGCCGACACTGAAACTTTCTTT
-	TRBV5-1	TRBJ1-6	-	CASSPQASNSPLHF	TGCGCCAGCAGTCCGCAGGCTTCAAATTCACCCCTCCACTTT
TRBD2	TRBV7-6	TRBJ2-7	-	CASSPRTSGTYEQYF	TGTGCCAGCAGCCCCCGGACTAGCGGGACTTACGAGCAGTACTTC
TRBD1	TRBV5-6	TRBJ2-7	-	CASSWGQGPYEQYF	TGTGCCAGCAGCTGGGGACAGGGGCCCTACGAGCAGTACTTC
-	TRBV14	TRBJ1-6	few	CASSQTHVYKYNSPLHF	TGTGCCAGCAGCCAAACGCACGTATACAAGTATAATTCACCCCTCCACTTT
TRBD2	TRBV7-2	TRBJ2-7	few	CASSLSHTSGYEQYF	TGTGCCAGCAGCTTGTCCCACACTAGCGGTTACGAGCAGTACTTC
TRBD1	TRBV6-5	TRBJ2-7	-	CASSGFGQGAYEQYF	TGTGCCAGCAGTGGTTTCGGACAGGGGGCCTACGAGCAGTACTTC
TRBD2	TRBV14	TRBJ2-1	-	CASSQGLANDNEQFF	TGTGCCAGCAGCCAGGGACTAGCGAATGACAATGAGCAGTTCTTC
-	TRBV10-2	TRBJ1-1	-	CASGGGGRNTEAFF	TGCGCCAGCGGAGGGGGGGGTCGGAACACTGAAGCTTTCTTT
-	TRBV5-4	TRBJ2-7	-	CASSLVGPYEQYF	TGTGCCAGCAGCCTTGTGGGGCCCTACGAGCAGTACTTC
TRBD1	TRBV6-5	TRBJ1-5	-	CASRAPTGDQPQHF	TGTGCCAGCAGGGCCCCTACAGGGGATCAGCCCCAGCATTTT
-	TRBV5-1	TRBJ2-1	-	CASSLRAGGSYNEQFF	TGCGCCAGCAGCTTAAGGGCGGGCGGCTCCTACAATGAGCAGTTCTTC
TRBD2	TRBV6-5	TRBJ2-1	few	CASSYRTSGNEQFF	TGTGCCAGCAGTTACCGGACTAGCGGCAATGAGCAGTTCTTC
-	TRBV7-9	TRBJ1-1	-	CASSLAGRVATEAFF	TGTGCCAGCAGCTTAGCCGGTCGAGTCGCGACTGAAGCTTTCTTT
-	TRBV6-5	TRBJ1-2	-	CASFSFRGNYGYTF	TGTGCCAGTTTCTCCTTTCGAGGGAACTATGGCTACACCTTC
-	TRBV27	TRBJ2-7	-	CASREEAGDDEQYF	TGTGCCAGCAGGGAAGAGGCAGGGGATGACGAGCAGTACTTC
TRBD1	TRBV7-9	TRBJ1-1	few	CASSRGQNTEAFF	TGTGCCAGCAGCAGGGGGCAGAACACTGAAGCTTTCTTT
TRBD1	TRBV6-1	TRBJ2-7	-	CASTGESGGGEQYF	TGTGCCAGCACCGGGGAATCAGGGGGCGGCGAGCAGTACTTC
-	TRBV5-1	TRBJ1-1	-	CASSLGREGTEAFF	TGCGCCAGCAGCTTGGGTAGGGAGGGCACTGAAGCTTTCTTT
TRBD2	TRBV15	TRBJ2-7	-	CATSRGGLADSYEQYF	TGTGCCACCAGCAGAGGGGGACTAGCGGATTCCTACGAGCAGTACTTC
-	TRBV11-2	TRBJ2-3	-	CASTQRASTDTQYF	TGTGCCAGCACCCAGCGGGCCAGCACAGATACGCAGTATTTT
TRBD2	TRBV7-2	TRBJ2-7	-	CASSWTSGSYEQYF	TGTGCCAGCAGCTGGACTAGCGGCTCCTACGAGCAGTACTTC
-	TRBV5-4	TRBJ2-3	-	CASSSDSRGTDTQYF	TGTGCCAGCAGCTCGGACAGCCGAGGGACAGATACGCAGTATTTT
-	TRBV11-2	TRBJ2-1	-	CASSLAPGEQFF	TGTGCCAGCAGCTTAGCTCCCGGTGAGCAGTTCTTC
-	TRBV2	TRBJ1-1	-	CASSVQGNTEAFF	TGTGCCAGCAGTGTACAGGGGAACACTGAAGCTTTCTTT
-	TRBV27	TRBJ2-7	-	CASSSSRQSYEQYF	TGTGCCAGCAGTTCATCCCGACAGTCCTACGAGCAGTACTTC
TRBD1	TRBV6-5	TRBJ1-6	-	CASRGTGDFSPLHF	TGTGCCAGCAGGGGGACAGGGGATTTTTCACCCCTCCACTTT
-	TRBV4-3	TRBJ1-1	-	CASSQDPTGNTEAFF	TGCGCCAGCAGCCAAGACCCGACGGGGAACACTGAAGCTTTCTTT
TRBD2	TRBV7-2	TRBJ2-7	-	CASSTPRGGQTSLSNEQYF	TGTGCCAGCAGCACCCCCCGGGGGGGGCAGACTAGCCTTTCGAACGAGCAGTACTTC
-	TRBV29-1	TRBJ1-2	-	CSVESAGYNGYTF	TGCAGCGTTGAATCGGCAGGGTATAATGGCTACACCTTC
-	TRBV6-5	TRBJ2-6	-	CASSRRGSGANVLTF	TGTGCCAGCAGTCGACGGGGGTCTGGGGCCAACGTCCTGACTTTC
-	TRBV5-1	TRBJ2-7	once	CASSRDNSYEQYF	TGCGCCAGCAGCCGAGACAACTCCTACGAGCAGTACTTC
-	TRBV30	TRBJ1-4	-	CAWKGALNEKLFF	TGTGCCTGGAAGGGAGCGCTTAATGAAAAACTGTTTTTT
TRBD2	TRBV6-1	TRBJ2-1	-	CASSPTSGKNNEQFF	TGTGCCAGCAGTCCGACTAGCGGAAAAAACAATGAGCAGTTCTTC
TRBD1	TRBV29-1	TRBJ2-7	-	CSVVEDRVYEQYF	TGCAGCGTTGTGGAGGACAGGGTCTACGAGCAGTACTTC
TRBD2	TRBV29-1	TRBJ2-3	once	CSVGASGRKLNTQYF	TGCAGCGTTGGCGCTAGCGGGAGGAAGTTAAATACGCAGTATTTT
-	TRBV28	TRBJ2-1	-	CASSPLENEQFF	TGTGCCAGCAGCCCACTAGAGAATGAGCAGTTCTTC
TRBD2	TRBV10-3	TRBJ2-1	-	CAISGTSGRHEDEQFF	TGTGCCATCAGTGGGACTAGCGGGAGACACGAGGATGAGCAGTTCTTC
TRBD2	TRBV28	TRBJ2-2	-	CASAITRGTSGFNTGELFF	TGTGCCAGCGCAATAACACGCGGGACTAGCGGGTTCAACACCGGGGAGCTGTTTTTT
-	TRBV19	TRBJ2-6	-	CASSSSGANVLTF	TGTGCCAGTAGCTCCTCTGGGGCCAACGTCCTGACTTTC
-	TRBV2	TRBJ2-7	-	CASSDSSYEQYF	TGTGCCAGCAGTGATAGTAGCTACGAGCAGTACTTC
TRBD2	TRBV4-1	TRBJ2-1	-	CASRHMTSGQHNEQFF	TGCGCCAGCAGACATATGACTAGCGGGCAGCACAATGAGCAGTTCTTC
-	TRBV6-5	TRBJ1-2	few	CASSGNPVVYGYTF	TGTGCCAGCAGTGGTAACCCCGTAGTCTATGGCTACACCTTC
TRBD1	TRBV7-9	TRBJ1-5	-	CASKDGTGNQPQHF	TGTGCCAGCAAGGACGGGACAGGGAATCAGCCCCAGCATTTT
TRBD2	TRBV4-2	TRBJ2-5	-	CASSQEALSGGTQYF	TGTGCCAGCAGCCAAGAAGCTCTCTCGGGGGGGACCCAGTACTTC
-	TRBV25-1	TRBJ2-5	-	CASRPTLEYQETQYF	TGTGCCAGCAGGCCTACCCTTGAGTACCAAGAGACCCAGTACTTC
-	TRBV18	TRBJ1-1	-	CASSPPGNTEAFF	TGTGCCAGCTCACCACCCGGGAACACTGAAGCTTTCTTT
-	TRBV5-4	TRBJ1-2	-	CASSSAPGYGYTF	TGTGCCAGCAGTTCTGCTCCGGGCTATGGCTACACCTTC
TRBD1	TRBV6-5	TRBJ2-2	-	CASSSGQGYTGELFF	TGTGCCAGCAGTTCCGGACAGGGTTACACCGGGGAGCTGTTTTTT
TRBD2	TRBV15	TRBJ2-3	-	CATSRFKSGRGTSTDTQYF	TGTGCCACCAGCAGATTCAAGAGCGGGAGAGGGACGAGCACAGATACGCAGTATTTT
TRBD2	TRBV5-6	TRBJ2-1	-	CASAHRHLAGFLSYNEQFF	TGTGCCAGCGCACATCGGCATCTAGCGGGATTTCTCTCCTACAATGAGCAGTTCTTC
-	TRBV6-5	TRBJ2-7	-	CASRQTGRDYEQYF	TGTGCCAGCAGACAGACAGGGCGGGACTACGAGCAGTACTTC
TRBD1	TRBV28	TRBJ2-5	-	CASSLIGQEETQYF	TGTGCCAGCAGTTTAATTGGACAGGAGGAGACCCAGTACTTC
TRBD2	TRBV18	TRBJ2-7	-	CASSPGGNYEQYF	TGTGCCAGCTCACCCGGGGGGAACTACGAGCAGTACTTC
-	TRBV7-9	TRBJ1-2	few	CASHFGGAASDGYTF	TGTGCCAGCCACTTTGGAGGGGCCGCAAGTGATGGCTACACCTTC
-	TRBV7-7	TRBJ2-2	-	CASSSWGVGTGELFF	TGTGCCAGCAGCTCCTGGGGGGTCGGCACCGGGGAGCTGTTTTTT